These 12 T cell receptor beta chains were all obtained from the same sample, sequenced in a study of blood T cell repertoires in COVID-19. The protocol was immunoSEQ multiplex PCR, while the TCRdb copy is restricted to in-frame clones and leaves out a portion. The data contain 65,000 to 80,000 clones, 90% of them singletons. Input material: peripheral blood. These receptors were collected from a human donor in a cohort sampled during active COVID-19.

This clone was counted between two and nine times. The CDR3 spells CASTAQGSGNTIYF. The CDR3 DNA reads TGTGCCAGTACTGCACAGGGGAGTGGAAACACCATATATTTT. The chain uses TRBV19 and TRBJ1-3; 7 bases are shared with TRBD1. J was trimmed by 3 bases and V by 7 bases; bases with no gene match: 6. This CDR3 region has 14 residues. Germline assignment: CDR1 LNHDA and CDR2 SQIVND (reference sequence).

The chain recombines TRBV6-2 or TRBV6-3 with TRBJ1-3; D is undetermined. The V end was cut by 6 bases, the J end by 0 bases, with 15 bases between. Germline CDR1 MNHEY, CDR2 SVGEGT. The CDR3 is 16 amino acids. In DNA, the CDR3 is TGTGCCAGCAGCGACGGGATACAGCACTCTGGAAACACCATATATTTT. Translating gives CASSDGIQHSGNTIYF.

The V call is TRBV27, the J call TRBJ2-1; 14 bases are shared with TRBD2. Germline V gives CDR1 MNHEY, CDR2 SMNVEV (reference sequence). J lost 5 bases, V lost 2 bases, and 8 bases had no gene match. This CDR3 has 18 residues. CDR3 protein: CASSLAWTSGRSNNEQFF. The CDR3 nucleotides read TGTGCCAGCAGTTTAGCCTGGACTAGCGGGAGGTCCAACAATGAGCAGTTCTTC.

The chain couples TRBV3-1 (or the pseudogene TRBV3-2) to TRBJ2-2; TRBD2 might be the D (5 bases). The germline V and J ends were trimmed by 2 bases and 6 bases, with 22 bases remaining between them. The CDR3 is made up of 18 amino acids. The germline gives CDR1 LGHDT, CDR2 YNNKEL (reference sequence). In nucleotides, the CDR3 is TGTGCCAGCAGCCAATCCCTCTCGAGCGCTAGCTGGTCCGGGGAGCTGTTTTTT. Translating it yields CASSQSLSSASWSGELFF.

Turning to this clone: Its ends do not fully match the called genes, so a read error is possible. The rearrangement uses TRBV20-1 and TRBJ2-7; TRBD1 matches 8 bases. This CDR3 contains 11 residues. Germline lookup yields CDR1 DFQATT and CDR2 SNEGSKA (reference sequence). The CDR3 is CSALLPGQVLF. The CDR3 DNA follows: TGCAGTGCTCTCTTACCGGGACAGGTCCTCTTC.

The rearrangement links TRBV7-8 to TRBJ1-1; 10 bases line up with TRBD1. Germline trimming cut 2 bases from V and 4 bases from J; bases unmatched to any gene: 10. Germline-derived CDR1 and CDR2 are SGHVS and FQNEAQ. The CDR3 contains 17 residues. The CDR3 is CASSLSGQGRLGTEAFF. The CDR3 DNA reads TGTGCCAGCAGCTTATCGGGACAGGGGAGGTTGGGCACTGAAGCTTTCTTT.

The CDR3 reads CASSQGAYEQYF. The DNA for the CDR3 is TGCGCCAGCAGCCAGGGGGCCTACGAGCAGTACTTC. This chain connects TRBV5-1 to TRBJ2-7, with 7 bases lining up with TRBD1. The CDR3 loop spans 12 amino acids. Germline CDR1 reads SGHRS; CDR2 reads YFSETQ. V was clipped by 4 bases and J by 2 bases; unmatched bases: 0.

The chain recombines TRBV11-2 with TRBJ2-7, with 9 bases identical to TRBD2. The CDR3 consists of 14 residues. The V segment lost 3 bases and the J segment 3 bases; nucleotides outside the gene matches: 3. CDR1 and CDR2 (germline): SGHAT, FQNNGV. The CDR3 is CASSFAGGRYEQYF. The CDR3 DNA reads as TGTGCCAGCAGCTTCGCGGGAGGGCGCTACGAGCAGTACTTC.

CDR3 loop: CASSSGTSGRNIQYF. DNA of the CDR3: TGTGCCAGCAGTAGCGGGACTAGCGGGAGGAACATTCAGTACTTC. The chain carries TRBV27 and TRBJ2-4; 15 nucleotides line up with TRBD2. The germline CDR1 and CDR2 sequences are MNHEY and SMNVEV (reference sequence). After removal of 5 bases from V and 7 bases from J, the junction contained 3 bases not matched to a gene. The CDR3 is made up of 15 amino acids.

Details on this clone: The junction differs from germline at one of its ends, possibly a read error. V gene TRBV7-7 combines with J gene TRBJ2-3, with a weak D call TRBD2 (6 bases). The CDR3 length is 15 residues. Germline values: CDR1 SSHAT, CDR2 FNYEAQ (reference sequence). CDR3 nucleotide sequence: TGTGCTAGCAGCTTAAGCCTAGCGCGCACAGATACGCAGTATTTT. Encoded protein: CASSLSLARTDTQYF.

This clone was picked up a small number of times. The rearrangement joins TRBV2 to TRBJ2-7, with D possibly TRBD2 on 5 matching bases. Trimming pared 8 bases from V and 2 bases from J, leaving 10 bases between. Germline V gene lookup returns CDR1 SNHLY and CDR2 FYNNEI. CDR3 length: 12 amino acids. The CDR3: CASGENTYEQYF. The DNA for the CDR3 is TGTGCCAGCGGGGAGAACACCTACGAGCAGTACTTC.

J is TRBJ2-5 and V is TRBV27; 9 bases line up with TRBD2. The CDR3 spans 15 residues. Germline CDR1 reads MNHEY; CDR2 reads SMNVEV (reference sequence). With 8 bases clipped from V and 5 bases from J, the junction kept 12 bases outside the gene matches. DNA for the CDR3: TGTGCCAGCGCCCCTTTAGCGGGAGCGATGGAGACCCAGTACTTC. This encodes CASAPLAGAMETQYF.